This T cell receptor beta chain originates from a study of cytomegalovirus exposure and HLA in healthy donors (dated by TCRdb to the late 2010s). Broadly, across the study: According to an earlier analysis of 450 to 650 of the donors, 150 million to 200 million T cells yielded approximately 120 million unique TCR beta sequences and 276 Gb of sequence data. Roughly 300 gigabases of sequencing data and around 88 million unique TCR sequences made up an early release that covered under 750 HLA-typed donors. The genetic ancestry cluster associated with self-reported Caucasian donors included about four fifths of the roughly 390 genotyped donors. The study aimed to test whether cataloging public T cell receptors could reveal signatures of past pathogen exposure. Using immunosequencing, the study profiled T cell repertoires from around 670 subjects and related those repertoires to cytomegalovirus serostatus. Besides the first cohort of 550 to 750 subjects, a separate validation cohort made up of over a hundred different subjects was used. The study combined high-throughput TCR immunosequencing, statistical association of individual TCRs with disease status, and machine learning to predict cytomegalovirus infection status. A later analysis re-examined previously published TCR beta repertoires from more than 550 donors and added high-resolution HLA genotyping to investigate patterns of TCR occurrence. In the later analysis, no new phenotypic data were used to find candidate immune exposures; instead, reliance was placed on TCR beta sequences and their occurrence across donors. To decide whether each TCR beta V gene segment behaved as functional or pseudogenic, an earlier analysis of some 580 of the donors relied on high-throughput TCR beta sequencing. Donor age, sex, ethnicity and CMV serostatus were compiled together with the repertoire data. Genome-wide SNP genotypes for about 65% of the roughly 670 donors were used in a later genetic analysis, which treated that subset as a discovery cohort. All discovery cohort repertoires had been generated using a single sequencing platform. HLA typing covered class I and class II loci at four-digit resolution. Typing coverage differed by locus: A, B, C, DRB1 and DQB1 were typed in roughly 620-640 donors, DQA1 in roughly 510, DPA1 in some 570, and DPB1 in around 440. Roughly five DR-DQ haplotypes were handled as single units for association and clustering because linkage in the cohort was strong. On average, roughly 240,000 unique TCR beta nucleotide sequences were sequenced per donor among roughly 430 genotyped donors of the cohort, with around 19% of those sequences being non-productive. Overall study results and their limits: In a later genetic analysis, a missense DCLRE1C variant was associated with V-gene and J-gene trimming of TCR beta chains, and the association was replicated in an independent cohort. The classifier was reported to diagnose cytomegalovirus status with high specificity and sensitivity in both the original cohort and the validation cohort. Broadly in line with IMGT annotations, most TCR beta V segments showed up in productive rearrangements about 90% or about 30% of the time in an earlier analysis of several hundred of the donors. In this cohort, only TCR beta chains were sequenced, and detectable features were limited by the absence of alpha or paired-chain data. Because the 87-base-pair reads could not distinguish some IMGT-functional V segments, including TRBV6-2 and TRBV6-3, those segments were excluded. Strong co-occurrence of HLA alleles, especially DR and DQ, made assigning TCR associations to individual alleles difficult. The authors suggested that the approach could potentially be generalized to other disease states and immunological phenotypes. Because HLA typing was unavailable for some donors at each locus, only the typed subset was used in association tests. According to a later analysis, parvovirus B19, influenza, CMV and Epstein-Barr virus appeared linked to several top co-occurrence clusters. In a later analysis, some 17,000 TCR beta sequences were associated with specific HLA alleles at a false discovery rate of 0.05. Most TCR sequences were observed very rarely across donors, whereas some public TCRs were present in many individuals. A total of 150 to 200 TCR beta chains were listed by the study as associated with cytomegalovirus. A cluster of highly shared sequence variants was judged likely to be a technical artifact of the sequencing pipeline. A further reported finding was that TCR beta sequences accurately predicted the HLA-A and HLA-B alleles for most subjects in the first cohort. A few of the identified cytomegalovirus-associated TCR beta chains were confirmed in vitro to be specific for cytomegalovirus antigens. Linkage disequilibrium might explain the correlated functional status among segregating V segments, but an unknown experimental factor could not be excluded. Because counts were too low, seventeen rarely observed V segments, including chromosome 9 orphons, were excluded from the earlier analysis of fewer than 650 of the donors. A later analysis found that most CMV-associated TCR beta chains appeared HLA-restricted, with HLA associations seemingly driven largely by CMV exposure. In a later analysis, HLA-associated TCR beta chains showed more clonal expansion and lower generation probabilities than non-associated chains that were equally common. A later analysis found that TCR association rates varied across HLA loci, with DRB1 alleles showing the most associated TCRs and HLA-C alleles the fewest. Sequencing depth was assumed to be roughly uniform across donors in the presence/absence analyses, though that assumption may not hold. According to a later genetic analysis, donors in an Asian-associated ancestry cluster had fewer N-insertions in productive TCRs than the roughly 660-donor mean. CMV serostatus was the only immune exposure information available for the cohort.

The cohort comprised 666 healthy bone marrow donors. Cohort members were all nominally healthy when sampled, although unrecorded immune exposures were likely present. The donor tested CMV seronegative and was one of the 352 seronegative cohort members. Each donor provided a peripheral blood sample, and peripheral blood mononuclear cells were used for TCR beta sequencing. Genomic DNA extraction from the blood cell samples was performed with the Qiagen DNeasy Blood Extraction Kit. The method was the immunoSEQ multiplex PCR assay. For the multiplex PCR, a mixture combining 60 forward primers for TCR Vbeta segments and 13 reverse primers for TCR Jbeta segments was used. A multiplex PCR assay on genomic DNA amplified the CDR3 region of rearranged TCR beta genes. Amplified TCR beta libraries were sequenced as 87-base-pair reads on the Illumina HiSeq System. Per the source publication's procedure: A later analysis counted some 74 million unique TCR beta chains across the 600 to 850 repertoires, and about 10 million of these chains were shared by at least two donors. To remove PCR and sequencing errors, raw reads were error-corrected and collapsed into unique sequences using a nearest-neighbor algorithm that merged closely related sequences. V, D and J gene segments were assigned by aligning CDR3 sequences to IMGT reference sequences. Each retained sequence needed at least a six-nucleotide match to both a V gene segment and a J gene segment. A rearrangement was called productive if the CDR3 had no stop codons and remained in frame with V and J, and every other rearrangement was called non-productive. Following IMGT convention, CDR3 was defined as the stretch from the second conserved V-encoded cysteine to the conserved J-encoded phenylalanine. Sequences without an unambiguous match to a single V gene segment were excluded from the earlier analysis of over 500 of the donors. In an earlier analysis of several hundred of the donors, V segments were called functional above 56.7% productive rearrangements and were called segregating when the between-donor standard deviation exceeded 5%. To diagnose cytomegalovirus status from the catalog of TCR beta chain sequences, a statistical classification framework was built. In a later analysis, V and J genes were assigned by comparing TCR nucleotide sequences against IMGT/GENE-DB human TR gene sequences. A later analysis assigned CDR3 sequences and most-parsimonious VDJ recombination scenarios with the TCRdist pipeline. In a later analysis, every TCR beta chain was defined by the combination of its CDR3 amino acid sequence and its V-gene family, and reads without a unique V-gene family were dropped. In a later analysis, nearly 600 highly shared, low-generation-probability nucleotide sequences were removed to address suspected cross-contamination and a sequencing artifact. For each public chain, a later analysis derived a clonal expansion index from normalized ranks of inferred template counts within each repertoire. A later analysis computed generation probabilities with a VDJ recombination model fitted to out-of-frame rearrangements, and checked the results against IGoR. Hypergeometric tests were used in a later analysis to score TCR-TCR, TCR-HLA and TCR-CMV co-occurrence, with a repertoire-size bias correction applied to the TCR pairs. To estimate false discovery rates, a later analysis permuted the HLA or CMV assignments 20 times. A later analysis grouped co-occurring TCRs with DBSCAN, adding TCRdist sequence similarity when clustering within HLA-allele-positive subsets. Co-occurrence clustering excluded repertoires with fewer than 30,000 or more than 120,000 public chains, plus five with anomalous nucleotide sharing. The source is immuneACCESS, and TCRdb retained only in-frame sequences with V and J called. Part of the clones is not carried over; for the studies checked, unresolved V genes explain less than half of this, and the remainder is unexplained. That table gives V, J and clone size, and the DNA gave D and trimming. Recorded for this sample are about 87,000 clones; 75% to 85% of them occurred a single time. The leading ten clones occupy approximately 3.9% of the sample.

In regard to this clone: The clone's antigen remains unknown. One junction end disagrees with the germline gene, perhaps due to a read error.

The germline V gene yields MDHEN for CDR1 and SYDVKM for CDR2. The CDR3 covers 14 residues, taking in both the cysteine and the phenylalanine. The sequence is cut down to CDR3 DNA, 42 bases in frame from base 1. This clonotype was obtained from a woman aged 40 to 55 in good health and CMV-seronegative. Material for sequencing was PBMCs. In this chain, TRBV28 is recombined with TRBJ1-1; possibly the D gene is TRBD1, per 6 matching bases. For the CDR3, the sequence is CASRGTPQNPEAFF. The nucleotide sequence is TGTGCCAGCAGGGGGACACCCCAGAACCCTGAAGCTTTCTTT.